Sequencing of this T cell receptor beta chain was carried out in a study of CD8 T cells in ankylosing spondylitis. Broader study findings: The study identified a TCR beta motif of roughly eight highly homologous variants that appeared characteristic of ankylosing spondylitis blood.

CDR3 length equals 14 residues. The V end was cut by 2 bases, the J end by 2 bases, with 11 bases between. Germline lookup yields CDR1 SGHDT and CDR2 YYEEEE. For this clonotype: Its antigen is not known.

From the 5' RACE reads, TCRdb called clonotypes with MiXCR, one entry per CDR3 protein. The sample carries about 240,000 distinct CDR3 sequences, approximately 24% recorded once. The chain combines TRBV5-6 with TRBJ2-7; D gene ambiguous. The material sequenced was blood, either unsorted or a sorted T cell fraction (not recorded which). The receptor's source is a male donor with ankylosing spondylitis or in good health (not recorded which). CDR3 nucleotide sequence: TGTGCCAGCAGCTTTCTTATTGGGACCTACGAGCAGTACTTC. Protein sequence: CASSFLIGTYEQYF.